Shown below are 2 T cell receptor beta chains from a single sample sequenced in a study of post-analysis software for immune sequencing data. Study-wide findings and caveats: Patients had higher frequencies than controls of about five TRBV segments, including TRBV5-6, TRBV5-1 and TRBV20-1.

Unique molecular identifiers featured in each of the TCR beta cDNA libraries. TCRdb itself ran the PCR reads through MiXCR, one entry per CDR3 protein. The table includes about 810,000 distinct CDR3 sequences, around 53% detected once. Their antigens remain unidentified. The specimen was blood. The receptors shown here come from a girl between 5 and 17 years old with multiple sclerosis.

The CDR3 DNA reads as TGTGCCAGCAGCTTGTCGACAGAAGAGACCCAGTACTTC. It is translated as CASSLSTEETQYF. The V gene is TRBV7-9, the J gene TRBJ2-5, with D perhaps TRBD1 (5 bases). This CDR3 contains 13 residues. Per the germline V gene, CDR1 is SEHNR and CDR2 is FQNEAQ (reference sequence). Trimming took off 3 bases at V and 3 bases at J, with 8 bases between the two ends.

The table lists this clonotype with a few counts. The rearrangement joins TRBV27 to TRBJ1-1; tentatively, D is TRBD1 (5 bases). V was clipped by 3 bases and J by 5 bases, with 16 bases between them. The CDR3 is 15 amino acids. Germline V gene data show CDR1 as MNHEY and CDR2 as SMNVEV (reference sequence). Written as DNA, the CDR3 is TGTGCCAGCAGTTTGGACCAGGGAGCAGGGACTGAAGCTTTCTTT. As protein: CASSLDQGAGTEAFF.